This T cell receptor (beta chain) was found in a study of PD-1 blockade in classical Hodgkin lymphoma (dated by TCRdb to about 2020). General notes on the study: Nivolumab dosing was 3 mg/kg intravenously every 2 weeks, continuing until either disease progression or unacceptable toxicity. The study used CyTOF and TCR beta sequencing to define a peripheral blood immune signature of response to PD-1 blockade in classical Hodgkin lymphoma.

The time point label corresponds to: cycle 2 day 1 (C2D1) of nivolumab. Every trial patient had relapsed after autologous stem cell transplantation, and cohorts A, B and C differed in prior brentuximab vedotin exposure. A total of 50 to 70 patients with relapsed/refractory classical Hodgkin lymphoma made up the trial cohort, and each patient's best overall response was complete response, partial response or progressive disease. Single-agent nivolumab was administered to trial patients in the multi-cohort phase II CheckMate 205 trial. An independent review committee assessed best overall response by applying the 2007 International Working Group response criteria. Trial PBMCs were obtained immediately prior to nivolumab initiation (C1D1) and on therapy at cycle 2 day 1 and cycle 4 day 1. Peripheral blood was collected in 8 mL Vacutainer Cell Preparation Tubes, from which PBMCs were isolated by centrifugation and then cryopreserved.

On this clone itself: Its binding antigen is unknown. The record has no base qualities; no much larger clone is one base away.

Per the germline V gene, MDHEN is the CDR1 and SYDVKM is the CDR2. V lost 5 bases and J lost 7 bases; the stretch between them is 15 bases long. The CDR3 starts with the cysteine, ends with the phenylalanine, and has 14 residues. The read is trimmed to its CDR3 DNA, 42 bases read in frame from base 1. Study-wide findings and limitations: Lower diversity was seen in patients whose nivolumab began less than 1 year after ASCT, and these patients were left out of later analyses so that immune reconstitution would not confound the results. CD4+ but not CD8+ TCR diversity rose significantly by C4D1 (p=0.0027 vs p=0.16), most apparent in complete responders (p=0.02). Newly diagnosed patients were reported to have lower baseline TCR diversity than healthy donors, and relapsed/refractory patients were reported to have lower baseline TCR diversity still. Baseline diversity similar to that of newly diagnosed patients was observed in trial patients achieving complete response, whereas significantly lower diversity was observed in partial responders and progressors. Only a single clinical trial cohort was studied, and what caused the repertoire differences, possibly disease activity or prior therapy, remained undefined.

Genomic DNA was extracted with the Qiagen DNeasy kit from unsorted PBMCs and from negatively selected CD4+ and CD8+ fractions. TCR beta CDR3 regions were amplified by immunoSEQ multiplex PCR using primers annealing to V and J segments. Amplification bias was minimized using a synthetic immune receptor repertoire, and residual bias was removed computationally after sequencing. The paper's data handling went like this. Custom Python scripts were used to quantify repertoire diversity as the Shannon entropy index. Unsorted, CD4+ and CD8+ repertoires were examined separately, except in combined analyses, for which CD4+ and CD8+ sequences were merged in silico. A clone was considered expanded if an increase in frequency of at least 2-fold after treatment relative to C1D1 was found, and a pseudocount of 0.5 was applied to clones undetected at baseline. Clones with 0 or 1 copy at C1D1 were classified as singleton clones, and clones with 2 or more copies were classified as non-singleton clones. By matching protein sequences in sorted samples from the same patient, clones expanded in unsorted samples were annotated as CD4+, CD8+ or unknown. Wilcoxon tests on paired samples were used to test changes in diversity from C1D1 to C4D1. TCRdb obtained this table from immuneACCESS and retained in-frame rearrangements with V and J assigned. These tables miss some clones; where compared with another copy, unresolved V genes account for less than half of the shortfall, and the remainder is unexplained. D and trimming were read from the DNA, whereas the V and J calls and clone size are those reported in that table. The sample table contains 100,000 or so clones; only one count was recorded for about 89% of them. The ten largest clonotypes hold 6.6% of the sample.

The material was peripheral blood mononuclear cells (PBMCs), obtained before the second cycle of nivolumab. The receptor chain draws on TRBV28 and TRBJ1-5; D gene: possibly TRBD1, on 5 matching bases. The sequence was collected from a human donor with classical Hodgkin lymphoma. The CDR3 in this case is CASSPGLIGQPQHF. Here is the DNA: TGTGCCAGCAGTCCGGGACTAATCGGCCAGCCCCAGCATTTT.